The rows below give T cell receptor beta chains drawn from one sample of a study of blood T cell repertoires in COVID-19. Sequenced by immunoSEQ multiplex PCR; TCRdb stores in-frame clones only, minus some. This sample has tens of thousands of clones, with 76% found just once. Source material: peripheral blood. The receptor set was obtained from a man aged 50-60 years with active or convalescent COVID-19. Both conserved end residues are part of each CDR3. Fields, in order: CDR3 protein, CDR3 DNA, J gene, clone size, D gene, V gene. The D gene is left open where the match is weak. Expanded clones are given a class, and other clones once, few, many or no size at all.

CASSYQQYNSPLHF | TGTGCCAGCAGTTACCAACAGTATAATTCACCCCTCCACTTT | TRBJ1-6 | NA | NA | TRBV6-6
CASSWDWGETQYF | TGTGCCAGCAGCTGGGACTGGGGGGAGACCCAGTACTTC | TRBJ2-5 | NA | NA | TRBV5-4
CASSPGAYGYTF | TGTGCCAGCAGCCCTGGGGCCTATGGCTACACCTTC | TRBJ1-2 | NA | NA | TRBV7-9
CASRSGQLSTDTQYF | TGCGCCAGCAGATCGGGTCAGCTAAGCACAGATACGCAGTATTTT | TRBJ2-3 | NA | NA | TRBV5-1
CASSIKRNTEAFF | TGTGCCAGTAGTATTAAGAGGAACACTGAAGCTTTCTTT | TRBJ1-1 | NA | NA | TRBV19
CASRRIQGDYEQYF | TGTGCCAGCAGGCGAATACAGGGGGACTACGAGCAGTACTTC | TRBJ2-7 | NA | TRBD1 | TRBV2
CASSVTIAGVGDEQFF | TGTGCCAGCAGCGTAACCATTGCGGGAGTCGGGGATGAGCAGTTCTTC | TRBJ2-1 | few | TRBD2 | TRBV9
CASSSAWTGIYNEQFF | TGTGCCAGCAGCTCGGCCTGGACAGGGATTTACAATGAGCAGTTCTTC | TRBJ2-1 | NA | TRBD1 | TRBV5-4
CASSLGQGNQPQHF | TGTGCCAGCTCATTGGGACAGGGTAATCAGCCCCAGCATTTT | TRBJ1-5 | NA | TRBD1 | TRBV18
CASSSLLDSWFDYTF | TGTGCCAGTAGTTCCCTCCTGGACTCGTGGTTTGACTACACCTTC | TRBJ1-2 | NA | NA | TRBV19
CASMRNSNQPQHF | TGTGCCAGCATGAGGAATAGCAATCAGCCCCAGCATTTT | TRBJ1-5 | NA | NA | TRBV6-5
CASSTTTVNTEAFF | TGTGCCAGCAGCACAACGACAGTGAACACTGAAGCTTTCTTT | TRBJ1-1 | few | NA | TRBV16
CASSLGQPNSPLHF | TGCGCCAGCAGCCTAGGACAGCCCAATTCACCCCTCCACTTT | TRBJ1-6 | NA | NA | TRBV5-1
CASSQAGYYGYTF | TGTGCCAGCAGCCAAGCGGGGTACTATGGCTACACCTTC | TRBJ1-2 | few | NA | TRBV14
CASSSQGTDTQYF | TGCGCCAGCAGCTCGCAGGGAACAGATACGCAGTATTTT | TRBJ2-3 | many | NA | TRBV5-1
CASSLGGGLNQPQHF | TGTGCCAGCAGCTTAGGGGGAGGGCTCAATCAGCCCCAGCATTTT | TRBJ1-5 | NA | NA | TRBV7-2
CASSERGGSNEKLFF | TGTGCCAGCAGCGAACGGGGGGGCTCGAATGAAAAACTGTTTTTT | TRBJ1-4 | NA | NA | TRBV16
CASSLGLSQPQHF | TGCGCCAGCAGCTTGGGTTTGAGTCAGCCCCAGCATTTT | TRBJ1-5 | NA | NA | TRBV5-1
CASSLKGGTGFYF | TGTGCCAGCAGTTTGAAAGGTGGGACAGGGTTCTACTTC | TRBJ2-7 | once | TRBD1 | TRBV12-3/TRBV12-4
CSASPAGRETQYF | TGCAGTGCTAGTCCTGCCGGCAGGGAGACCCAGTACTTC | TRBJ2-5 | NA | NA | TRBV20-1
CASGGFRSTDTQYF | TGTGCCAGCGGCGGCTTCCGGAGCACAGATACGCAGTATTTT | TRBJ2-3 | NA | NA | TRBV2
CARDRGYGNTEAFF | TGTGCCAGAGACAGGGGATACGGGAACACTGAAGCTTTCTTT | TRBJ1-1 | NA | TRBD1 | TRBV2
CASSWSGHETQYF | TGTGCCAGCAGCTGGTCAGGACACGAGACCCAGTACTTC | TRBJ2-5 | once | NA | TRBV7-3
CASGSGQGRNTIYF | TGTGCCAGCGGTTCGGGACAGGGACGAAACACCATATATTTT | TRBJ1-3 | NA | TRBD1 | TRBV6-5
CASKGTGWHEQFF | TGTGCCAGCAAAGGGACAGGGTGGCATGAGCAGTTCTTC | TRBJ2-1 | NA | TRBD1 | TRBV6-5
CASSRAGYNEQFF | TGTGCCAGCAGCCGAGCGGGCTACAATGAGCAGTTCTTC | TRBJ2-1 | few | NA | TRBV7-3
CASSPGEGKRGETQYF | TGTGCCAGCAGCCCAGGGGAGGGGAAGAGGGGAGAGACCCAGTACTTC | TRBJ2-5 | NA | NA | TRBV7-9
CASSVASGGAFGELFF | TGTGCCAGCAGCGTAGCTAGCGGGGGGGCCTTTGGGGAGCTGTTTTTT | TRBJ2-2 | few | TRBD2 | TRBV9